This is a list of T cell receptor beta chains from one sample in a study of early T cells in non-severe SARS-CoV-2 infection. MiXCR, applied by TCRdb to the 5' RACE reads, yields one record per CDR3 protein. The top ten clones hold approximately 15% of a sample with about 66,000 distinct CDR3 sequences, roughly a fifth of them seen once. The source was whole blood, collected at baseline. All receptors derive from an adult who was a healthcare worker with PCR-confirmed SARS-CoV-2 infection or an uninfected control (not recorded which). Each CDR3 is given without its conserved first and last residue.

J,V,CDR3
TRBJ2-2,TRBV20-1,SARGQGYSGELF
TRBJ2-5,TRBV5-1,ASSLAPSGEQETQY
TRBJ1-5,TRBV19,ARRTGRQPQH
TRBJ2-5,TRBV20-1,SADRGGRETQY
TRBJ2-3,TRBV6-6,GTGIDTDTQY
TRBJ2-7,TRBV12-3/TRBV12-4,ASKGEGRYEQY
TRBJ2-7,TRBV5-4,ASSLGTATYEQY
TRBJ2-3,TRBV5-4,ASSLIAGASTDTQY
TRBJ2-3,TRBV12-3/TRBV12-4,ASSPQDTDTQY
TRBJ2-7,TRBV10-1,ASSPDGPGGYEQY
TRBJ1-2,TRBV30,AWKGQSNLNYGYT
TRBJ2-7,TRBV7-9,ASSLTFAGQGQY
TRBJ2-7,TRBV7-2,ASSFPTGGYEQY
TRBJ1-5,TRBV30,ACSSRDNQPQH
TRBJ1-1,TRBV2,ASSFGTTEAF
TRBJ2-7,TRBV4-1,ASSQEYSLYEQY
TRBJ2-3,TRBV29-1,SYAPSTDTQY
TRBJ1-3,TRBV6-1,ASRDSGNTIY
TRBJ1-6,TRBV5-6,ASSFWGLPYNSPLH
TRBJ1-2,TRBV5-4,ASGRGDYGYT
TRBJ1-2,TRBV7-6,ASSPGTGGVYGYT
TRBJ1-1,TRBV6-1,ASNKETGTNTEAF
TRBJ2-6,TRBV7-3,ASRSSGANVLT
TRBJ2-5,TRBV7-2,ASSLVRQETQY
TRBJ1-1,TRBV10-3,AIRVGTEAF
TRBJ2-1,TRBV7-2,ASSLSSGTSSYNEQF
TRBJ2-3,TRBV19,ASSPRTGGGTDTQY
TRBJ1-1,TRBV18,ASSLRDSILAAEAF
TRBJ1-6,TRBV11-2,ASSLSVTINSPLH
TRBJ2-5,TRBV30,AWSLGAGETQY
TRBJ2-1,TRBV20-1,SAHTRAGGGYNEQF
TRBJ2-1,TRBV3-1,ASSPASSEQF
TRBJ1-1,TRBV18,ASSPEGGRTEAF
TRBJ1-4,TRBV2,ASKGIEEKLF
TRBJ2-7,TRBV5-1,ASQPGDSNEQY
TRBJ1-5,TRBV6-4,ASSEQGNQPQH
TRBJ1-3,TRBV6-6,ASSHSGQTRNTIY
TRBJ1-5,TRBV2,ASSEPTPDQPQH
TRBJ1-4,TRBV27,ASSLWGDNEKLF
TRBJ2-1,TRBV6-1,ASSEQGTVRNEQF
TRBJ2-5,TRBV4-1,ASSHPARSSVVGTQY
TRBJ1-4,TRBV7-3,ASSLARQYAKLF
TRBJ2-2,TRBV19,ASSRSGGNTGELF
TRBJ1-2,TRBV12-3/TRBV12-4,ASSSGHSYGYT
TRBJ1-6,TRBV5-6,ASSAKTGGLSPLH
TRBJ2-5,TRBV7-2,ASSLPIAGGKETQY
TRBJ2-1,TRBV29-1,SVEFHNEQF
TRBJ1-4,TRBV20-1,SASEQHLGEKLF
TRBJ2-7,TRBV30,AWSAGFNVYEQY
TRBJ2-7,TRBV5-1,ASRPGGTGTEQY
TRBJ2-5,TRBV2,ASRAGGRETQY
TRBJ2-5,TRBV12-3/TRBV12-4,ASRKTSGQETQY
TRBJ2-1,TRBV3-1,ASSQGSYNEQF
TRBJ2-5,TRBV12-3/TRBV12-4,ASSPWGAATQY
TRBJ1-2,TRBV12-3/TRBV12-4,ASRWTGSDGYT
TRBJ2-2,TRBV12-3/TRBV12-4,ASNAVFGGLSNTGELF
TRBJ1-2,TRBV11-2,ASSLWQDFNYGYT